These 12 T cell receptor beta chains were all obtained from the same sample, sequenced in a study of shared clonotypes between healthy human individuals. Assay used: immunoSEQ multiplex PCR; TCRdb lists only in-frame clones, some missing. Among 2 million to 3 million clones, approximately 90% were seen once, and the ten largest hold about 0.13%. Sequencing was done on a sample of naive CD4+ T cells sorted from blood. Noted subset: CD45RA+ positively selected. All receptors derive from a man between 18 and 29 years old in good health.

The chain couples TRBV9 to TRBJ1-5, with TRBD1 matching 11 bases. V dropped 3 bases and J dropped 6; count of bases not matched to a gene: 20. CDR1 is SGDLS, CDR2 YYNGEE, per germline. The CDR3 sequence is 20 residues long. In nucleotides, the CDR3 is TGTGCCAGCAGCGCAAACCCCATAGGACAGGGGGCGCATGGAGGTCAGCCCCAGCATTTT. This translates into CASSANPIGQGAHGGQPQHF.

For this clone: Additional DNA sequences in this sample encode the identical CDR3. This rearrangement joins TRBV2 to TRBJ2-2, with D unresolved. The CDR3 spans 14 residues. In germline, CDR1 is SNHLY, CDR2 FYNNEI. Trimming removed 3 bases at V and 1 base at J, with 6 bases between. The CDR3 bases are TGTGCCAGCAGTGAGGGTCGGAACACCGGGGAGCTGTTTTTT. Protein: CASSEGRNTGELFF.

Only one count was recorded for this clone. This specimen includes other DNA sequences encoding the same CDR3. This chain links TRBV5-4 with TRBJ2-6; D is ambiguous. The ends were cut back, 0 bases at V and 4 bases at J, with 5 bases in the middle. Germline values: CDR1 SGHNT, CDR2 YYREEE (reference sequence). The CDR3 contains 14 residues. The DNA for the CDR3 is TGTGCCAGCAGCTTGGTGGGGGGGGCCAACGTCCTGACTTTC. Its translation is CASSLVGGANVLTF.

This chain uses TRBV6-5 with TRBJ2-5; 7 nucleotides align to TRBD2. The CDR3 is 13 amino acids. Looked up from germline, CDR1 is MNHEY and CDR2 is SVGAGI. Trimming at V came to 10 bases and at J to 2 bases, leaving 7 bases not matched to a gene. CDR3 sequence: CATTPGGQETQYF. The CDR3 DNA is TGTGCCACTACGCCGGGGGGACAAGAGACCCAGTACTTC.

The CDR3 sequence: CASSLGGHGQETQYF. The CDR3 coding sequence is TGTGCCAGCAGTTTAGGAGGTCATGGACAAGAGACCCAGTACTTC. The gene calls are TRBV28 and TRBJ2-5; D is possibly TRBD2 (5 bases). The germline V gene encodes CDR1 MDHEN and CDR2 SYDVKM. The CDR3 covers 15 residues. Trimming shortened V by 2 bases and J by 2 bases, and 12 bases separated the two germline ends.

V and J are TRBV6-1 and TRBJ1-3, with 8 bases that match TRBD1. The trim removed 6 bases at V and 2 bases at J, leaving 3 bases unmatched. The germline V gene has CDR1 MNHNS and CDR2 SASEGT. The CDR3 extends over 14 amino acids. The CDR3 spells CASSEQGAGNTIYF. The CDR3 DNA is TGTGCCAGCAGCGAACAGGGGGCTGGAAACACCATATATTTT.

Concerning this clone: Other DNA sequences in the sample encode the same CDR3. The rearrangement links TRBV7-2 to TRBJ2-3, with D possibly called TRBD1 or TRBD2 (6 bases each). This CDR3 spans 13 amino acids. V was shortened by 5 bases and J by 5 bases, with 11 bases between the two germline ends. The germline V gene has CDR1 SGHTA and CDR2 FQGNSA. CDR3 in DNA: TGTGCCAGCAGCACCAGGGGAGGAGATACGCAGTATTTT. It encodes CASSTRGGDTQYF.

The genes are TRBV5-4 and TRBJ2-7; 9 nucleotides line up with TRBD1. Germline trimming cut 4 bases from V and 1 base from J; bases unmatched to any gene: 6. CDR1 is SGHNT, CDR2 YYREEE, per germline (reference sequence). The CDR3 runs to 15 residues. For the CDR3, the DNA is TGTGCCAGCAGCACCGGGACAGGGTGGTCCTACGAGCAGTACTTC. It is translated as CASSTGTGWSYEQYF.

The gene calls are TRBV19 and TRBJ2-6; no clear D gene. Looked up from germline, CDR1 is LNHDA and CDR2 is SQIVND (reference sequence). The CDR3 loop spans 17 amino acids. V shed 3 bases and J shed 0 bases, with 12 bases lying between them. The chain's CDR3 is CASSIQHIISGANVLTF. The CDR3 nucleotides are TGTGCCAGTAGTATCCAACACATCATCTCTGGGGCCAACGTCCTGACTTTC.

The chain recombines TRBV18 with TRBJ2-4; 8 bases line up with TRBD2. Germline-derived CDR1 and CDR2 are KGHSH and LQKENI. CDR3 length: 16 residues. Losses at the gene ends were 3 bases for V and 5 bases for J; bases not matched to a gene: 9. The CDR3 here is CASSPQRRTSQNIQYF. The CDR3, as DNA: TGTGCCAGCTCACCTCAGCGGAGGACTAGCCAAAACATTCAGTACTTC.

The CDR3 protein is CASSQNTGTGGNYGYTF. The CDR3 DNA follows: TGTGCCAGCTCACAAAATACCGGGACAGGGGGCAACTATGGCTACACCTTC. The J gene is TRBJ1-2, the V gene TRBV18, with 12 bases lining up with TRBD1. This CDR3 is built from 17 residues. The germline V gene has CDR1 KGHSH and CDR2 LQKENI. The V gene end was trimmed by 4 bases and the J gene end by 2 bases; junction bases not matched to a gene: 8.

The chain employs TRBV7-9 and TRBJ1-4; D may be TRBD1 (6 bases). The V end was cut by 4 bases, the J end by 8 bases, with 17 bases between. The CDR3 has 15 amino acids. Germline CDR1 is SEHNR and CDR2 is FQNEAQ (reference sequence). CDR3 DNA: TGTGCCAGCAGCTATCTACAGGGTTCCGTGGAAAAACTGTTTTTT. Protein: CASSYLQGSVEKLFF.